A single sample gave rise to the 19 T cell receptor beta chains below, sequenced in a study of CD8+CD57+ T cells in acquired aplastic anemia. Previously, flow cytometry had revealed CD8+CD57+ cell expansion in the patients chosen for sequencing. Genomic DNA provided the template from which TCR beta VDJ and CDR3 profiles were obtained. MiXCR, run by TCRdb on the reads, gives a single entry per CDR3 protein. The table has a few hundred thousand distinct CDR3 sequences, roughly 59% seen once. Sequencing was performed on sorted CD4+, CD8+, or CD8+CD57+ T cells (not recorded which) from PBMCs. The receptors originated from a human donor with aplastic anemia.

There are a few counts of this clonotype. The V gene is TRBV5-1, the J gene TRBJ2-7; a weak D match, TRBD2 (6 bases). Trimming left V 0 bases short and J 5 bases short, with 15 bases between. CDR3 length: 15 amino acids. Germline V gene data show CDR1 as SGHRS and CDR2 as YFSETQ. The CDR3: CASSLVGGGSNEQYF. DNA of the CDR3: TGCGCCAGCAGCTTGGTCGGAGGAGGGAGCAACGAGCAGTACTTC.

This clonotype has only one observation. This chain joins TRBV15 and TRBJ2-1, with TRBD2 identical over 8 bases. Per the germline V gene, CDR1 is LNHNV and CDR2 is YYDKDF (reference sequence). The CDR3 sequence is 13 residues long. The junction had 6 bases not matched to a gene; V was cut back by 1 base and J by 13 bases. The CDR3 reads CATSRADAGGQFF. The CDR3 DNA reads TGTGCCACCAGCAGAGCGGACGCGGGGGGTCAGTTCTTC.

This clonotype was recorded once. For the CDR3, the DNA is TGCAGTGCTAGCAAAGGGGACGGACACAATGAGCAGTTCTTC. Translation: CSASKGDGHNEQFF. The chain recombines TRBV20-1 with TRBJ2-1, with D tentatively TRBD1 or TRBD2 (5 bases each). V was pared by 3 bases and J by 5 bases, with 14 bases between. The CDR3 totals 14 residues. Germline V lookup: CDR1 DFQATT, CDR2 SNEGSKA (reference sequence).

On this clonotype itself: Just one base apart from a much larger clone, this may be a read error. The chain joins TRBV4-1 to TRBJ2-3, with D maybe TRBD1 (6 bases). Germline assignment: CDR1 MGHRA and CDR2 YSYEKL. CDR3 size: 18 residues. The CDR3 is CASSQDPTGTQYTDPQYF. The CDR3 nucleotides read TGCGCCAGCAGCCAGGACCCCACCGGGACACAGTACACAGATCCGCAGTATTTT.

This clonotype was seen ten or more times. The CDR3 sequence: CASSPLAGGPVEQFF. CDR3 nucleotides: TGTGCCAGTAGCCCCCTAGCGGGGGGGCCCGTAGAGCAGTTCTTC. The chain couples TRBV19 to TRBJ2-1; 12 bases match TRBD2. Looked up from germline, CDR1 is LNHDA and CDR2 is SQIVND (reference sequence). The J segment lost 10 bases and the V segment lost 6 bases, leaving 10 bases of the junction unmatched. This CDR3 comprises 15 residues.

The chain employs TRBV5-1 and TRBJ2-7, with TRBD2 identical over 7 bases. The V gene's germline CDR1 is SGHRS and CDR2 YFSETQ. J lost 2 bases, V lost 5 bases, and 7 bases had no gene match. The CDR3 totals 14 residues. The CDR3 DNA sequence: TGCGCCAGCAGGGGGGGGGGGGTGACCTACGAGCAGTACTTC. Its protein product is CASRGGGVTYEQYF.

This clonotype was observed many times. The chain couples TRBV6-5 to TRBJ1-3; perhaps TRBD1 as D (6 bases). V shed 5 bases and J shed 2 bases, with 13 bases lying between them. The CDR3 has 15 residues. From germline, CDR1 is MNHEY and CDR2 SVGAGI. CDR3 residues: CASSTRTAAGNTIYF. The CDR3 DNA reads TGTGCCAGCAGTACCCGGACAGCCGCTGGAAACACCATATATTTT.

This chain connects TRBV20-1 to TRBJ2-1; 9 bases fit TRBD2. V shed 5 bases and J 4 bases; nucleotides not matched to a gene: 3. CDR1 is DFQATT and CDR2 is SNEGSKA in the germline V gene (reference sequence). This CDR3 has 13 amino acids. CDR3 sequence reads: CSADSGGYNEQFF. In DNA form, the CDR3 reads TGCAGTGCTGATAGCGGGGGATACAATGAGCAGTTCTTC.

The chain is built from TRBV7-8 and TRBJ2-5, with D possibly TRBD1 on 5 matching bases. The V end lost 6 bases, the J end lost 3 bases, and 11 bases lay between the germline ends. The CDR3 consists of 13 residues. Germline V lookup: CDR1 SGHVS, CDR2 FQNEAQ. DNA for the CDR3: TGTGCCAGCAGGAGACCAGGGAAAGAGACCCAGTACTTC. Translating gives CASRRPGKETQYF. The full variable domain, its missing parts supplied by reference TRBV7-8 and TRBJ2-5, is GAGVSQSPRYKVAKRGQDVALRCDPISGHVSLFWYQQALGQGPEFLTYFQNEAQLDKSGLPSDRFFAERPEGSVSTLKIQRTQQEDSAVYLCASRRPGKETQYFGPGTRLLVL.

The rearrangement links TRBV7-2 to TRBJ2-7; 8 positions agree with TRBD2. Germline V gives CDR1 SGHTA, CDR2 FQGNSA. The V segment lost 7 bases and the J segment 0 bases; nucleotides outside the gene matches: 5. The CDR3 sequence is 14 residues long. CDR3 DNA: TGTGCCAGCAATACGGGGGGGACCTCCTACGAGCAGTACTTC. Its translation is CASNTGGTSYEQYF. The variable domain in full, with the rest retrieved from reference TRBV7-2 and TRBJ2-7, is GAGVSQSPSNKVTEKGKDVELRCDPISGHTALYWYRQSLGQGLEFLIYFQGNSAPDKSGLPSDRFSAERTGGSVSTLTIQRTQQEDSAVYLCASNTGGTSYEQYFGPGTRLTVT.

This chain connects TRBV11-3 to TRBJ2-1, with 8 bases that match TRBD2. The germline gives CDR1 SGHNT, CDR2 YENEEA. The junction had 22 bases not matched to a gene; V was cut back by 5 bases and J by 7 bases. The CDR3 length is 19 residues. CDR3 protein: CASSLGGRRLAGPGNEQFF. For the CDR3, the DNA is TGTGCCAGCAGCCTAGGGGGTAGGCGGCTAGCGGGCCCAGGGAATGAGCAGTTCTTC.

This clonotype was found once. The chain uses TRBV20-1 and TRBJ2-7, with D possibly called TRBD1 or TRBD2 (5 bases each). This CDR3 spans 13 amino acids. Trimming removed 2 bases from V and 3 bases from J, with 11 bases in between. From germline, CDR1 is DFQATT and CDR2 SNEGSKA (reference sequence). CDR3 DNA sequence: TGCAGTGCTAGACCGGGGCTGAGCTACGAGCAGTACTTC. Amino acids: CSARPGLSYEQYF.

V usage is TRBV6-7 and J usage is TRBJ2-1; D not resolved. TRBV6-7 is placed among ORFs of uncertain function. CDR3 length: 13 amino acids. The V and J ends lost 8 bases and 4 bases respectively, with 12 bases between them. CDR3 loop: CASPGLEYNEQFF. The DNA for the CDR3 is TGTGCCAGCCCCGGGCTAGAGTACAATGAGCAGTTCTTC.

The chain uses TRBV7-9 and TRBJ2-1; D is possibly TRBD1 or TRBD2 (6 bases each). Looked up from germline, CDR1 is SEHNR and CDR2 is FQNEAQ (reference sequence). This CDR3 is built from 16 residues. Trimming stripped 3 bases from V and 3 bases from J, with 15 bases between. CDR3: CASSFTGTQLYNEQFF. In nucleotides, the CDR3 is TGTGCCAGCAGCTTCACAGGGACTCAACTCTACAATGAGCAGTTCTTC.

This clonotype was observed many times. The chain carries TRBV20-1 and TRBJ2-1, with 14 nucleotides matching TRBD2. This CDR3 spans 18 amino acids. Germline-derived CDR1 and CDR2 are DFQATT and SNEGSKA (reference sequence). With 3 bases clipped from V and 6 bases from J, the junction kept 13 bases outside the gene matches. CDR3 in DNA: TGCAGTGCTAGCTCGGGACTAGCGGGAGCGAACACCTTCAATGAGCAGTTCTTC. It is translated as CSASSGLAGANTFNEQFF.

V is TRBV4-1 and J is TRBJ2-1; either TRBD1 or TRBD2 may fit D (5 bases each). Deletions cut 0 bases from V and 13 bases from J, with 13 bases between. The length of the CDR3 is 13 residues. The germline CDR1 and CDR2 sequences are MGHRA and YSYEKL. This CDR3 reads CASSQDSFRDQFF. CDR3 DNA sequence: TGCGCCAGCAGCCAAGATTCTTTCAGGGACCAGTTCTTC.

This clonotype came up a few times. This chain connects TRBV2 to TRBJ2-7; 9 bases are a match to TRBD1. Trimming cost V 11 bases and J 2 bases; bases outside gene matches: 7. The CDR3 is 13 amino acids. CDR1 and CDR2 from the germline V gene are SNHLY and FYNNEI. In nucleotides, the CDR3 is TGTGCCCTACTGGACAGGGGAACCTACGAGCAGTACTTC. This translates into CALLDRGTYEQYF.

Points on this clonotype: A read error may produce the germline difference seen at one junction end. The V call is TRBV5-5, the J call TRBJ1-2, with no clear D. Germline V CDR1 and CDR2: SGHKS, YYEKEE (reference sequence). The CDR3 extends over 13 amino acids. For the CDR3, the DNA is TGTGCCAGCAGCCAGGCTTCCGACGCTGGCTGCACCTTC. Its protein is CASSQASDAGCTF.

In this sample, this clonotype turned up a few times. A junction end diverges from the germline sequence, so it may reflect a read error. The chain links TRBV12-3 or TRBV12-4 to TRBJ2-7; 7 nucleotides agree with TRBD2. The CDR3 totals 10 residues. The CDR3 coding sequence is TGTGCCAGCAGCTGGACTAGAGCGGACTTC. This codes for CASSWTRADF.